These T cell receptor beta chains were read from a single sample in a study of shared clonotypes between healthy human individuals. Some clones are missing from TCRdb's copy, which holds only in-frame ones; the method was immunoSEQ multiplex PCR. The data contain 650,000 to 800,000 clones, roughly 72% of them seen just once; the ten biggest clones take up 1.8%. The sample taken for sequencing was memory CD4+ T cells sorted from blood. Receptors originate from a woman aged 25 to 39 in good health. The CDR3 runs from the conserved cysteine through the conserved F or W. Each record gives: D gene, V gene, clone size, J gene, CDR3 DNA, CDR3 protein. A D gene is named only where the DNA matches it firmly. Size values are once, few and many counts, or a class for expanded clones, and some rows have none.

TRBD2	TRBV2	NA	TRBJ2-5	TGTGCCAGCAGGAGAACGACTAGCGGGCAAGAGACCCAGTACTTC	CASRRTTSGQETQYF
TRBD2	TRBV18	NA	TRBJ2-1	TGTGCCAGCTCCCCCGGGACTAGCGGGATCGGGGAGCAGTTCTTC	CASSPGTSGIGEQFF
TRBD1	TRBV28	NA	TRBJ2-5	TGTGCCAGCAGTTTACGGCCAGGGGGCCAAGAGACCCAGTACTTC	CASSLRPGGQETQYF
TRBD2	TRBV7-2	NA	TRBJ2-7	TGTGCCAGCAGCTTTTCTAGCGGGAGCGACGAGCAGTACTTC	CASSFSSGSDEQYF
NA	TRBV2	few	TRBJ2-2	TGTGCCAGCAGCAGAAGGCAGGGATCCCCCGGGGAGCTGTTTTTT	CASSRRQGSPGELFF
TRBD2	TRBV10-1	NA	TRBJ2-5	TGCGCCAGCAGTATAGCGGGAGGGGAGACCCAGTACTTC	CASSIAGGETQYF
TRBD2	TRBV6-6	NA	TRBJ2-1	TGTGCCAGCGGGGATAGCGGGAGGGCCGCCCCCAGTGAGCAGTTCTTC	CASGDSGRAAPSEQFF
TRBD1	TRBV9	NA	TRBJ2-7	TGTGCCAGCAGCGAGCGTTACGGGACAGCCTACGAGCAGTACTTC	CASSERYGTAYEQYF
NA	TRBV5-6	NA	TRBJ2-7	TGTGCCAGCAGCTTGGGACCGGGACCCCACTACGAGCAGTACTTC	CASSLGPGPHYEQYF
TRBD2	TRBV2	NA	TRBJ2-1	TGTGCCAGCAGCGGGACTAGCGGGGACAATGAGCAGTTCTTC	CASSGTSGDNEQFF
NA	TRBV7-9	NA	TRBJ2-7	TGTGCCAGCAGCTTACAAAGACCCCTCGGGTCCTACGAGCAGTACTTC	CASSLQRPLGSYEQYF
NA	TRBV18	NA	TRBJ2-1	TGTGCCAGCTCACCTCTGGGCAGTGAGCAGTTCTTC	CASSPLGSEQFF
NA	TRBV6-4	NA	TRBJ1-5	TGTGCCAGCAGTGAGGGGGTCAATCAGCCCCAGCATTTT	CASSEGVNQPQHF
NA	TRBV5-1	NA	TRBJ2-1	TGCGCCAGCAGCTTGGGTATCTACAATGAGCAGTTCTTC	CASSLGIYNEQFF
NA	TRBV6-5	few	TRBJ1-3	TGTGCCAGCAGTTACTCCCGGAACTCTGGAAACACCATATATTTT	CASSYSRNSGNTIYF
TRBD1	TRBV5-1	NA	TRBJ2-7	TGCGCCAGCAGCTTGGCCTTGTCAGGGGGCCACGAGCAGTACTTC	CASSLALSGGHEQYF
NA	TRBV5-1	few	TRBJ2-7	TGCGCCAGCAGCCTAAGGACGGAGGAGCAGTACTTC	CASSLRTEEQYF
NA	TRBV5-1	few	TRBJ2-1	TGCGCCAGCACCAAGGACTCTAGCTCCTACAATGAGCAGTTCTTC	CASTKDSSSYNEQFF
NA	TRBV5-1	once	TRBJ1-2	TGCGCCAGCAGCTTGGAGGGGGTCGATGGCTACACCTTC	CASSLEGVDGYTF
TRBD1	TRBV6-5	NA	TRBJ1-5	TGTGCCAGCAGACCCGACAGGGTTGGGCCCCAGCATTTT	CASRPDRVGPQHF
TRBD2	TRBV4-2	NA	TRBJ2-3	TGTGCCAGCAGCCATCAGCTCCGCACCGGGGAGGGTACAGATACGCAGTATTTT	CASSHQLRTGEGTDTQYF
TRBD1	TRBV5-4	few	TRBJ2-1	TGTGCCAGCAGCTTGGAGACAGGGGTTTACTACAATGAGCAGTTCTTC	CASSLETGVYYNEQFF
TRBD2	TRBV19	NA	TRBJ2-2	TGTGCCAGTAGTATAGGAACTAGCGGGTACACCGGGGAGCTGTTTTTT	CASSIGTSGYTGELFF
TRBD1	TRBV4-1	NA	TRBJ2-7	TGCGCCAGCAGCCAGGACCGAACCGGGACAGGGTTCGACGAGCAGTACTTC	CASSQDRTGTGFDEQYF
TRBD1	TRBV11-2	NA	TRBJ1-1	TGTGCCAGCAGCTCCCGACAGGGAAAAGACTCAGCTTTCTTT	CASSSRQGKDSAFF
NA	TRBV18	NA	TRBJ1-2	TGTGCCAGCTCACCTGCTGAGCAGTGGGCTTACGGCTACACCTTC	CASSPAEQWAYGYTF
TRBD1	TRBV18	NA	TRBJ2-6	TGTGCCAGCTCACCATCTGGACAGGGGTTCTCTGGGGCCAACGTCCTGACTTTC	CASSPSGQGFSGANVLTF
TRBD2	TRBV5-1	many	TRBJ2-3	TGCGCCAGCAGCTTGGGGGTAGCGGGAGGCCCCACAGATACGCAGTATTTT	CASSLGVAGGPTDTQYF
NA	TRBV6-1	NA	TRBJ2-7	TGTGCCAGCAGTCTAGTCACCTACGAGCAGTACTTC	CASSLVTYEQYF
NA	TRBV4-2	many	TRBJ1-1	TGTGCCAGCAGCCAAGGCTCACCCAGGGCCGGCACTGAAGCTTTCTTT	CASSQGSPRAGTEAFF
TRBD1	TRBV5-1	few	TRBJ2-7	TGCGCCAGCAGCTTGGGGGACAGGGATAAGGCCGAGCAGTACTTC	CASSLGDRDKAEQYF
NA	TRBV7-2	NA	TRBJ2-3	TGTGCCAGCAGCTTGAATGTACTAATTACAGATACGCAGTATTTT	CASSLNVLITDTQYF
TRBD2	TRBV6-6	NA	TRBJ2-5	TGTGCCAGCAGACTGACTAGCTCCCTAGAGACCCAGTACTTC	CASRLTSSLETQYF
NA	TRBV5-1	NA	TRBJ1-2	TGCGCCAGCAGTTTGTCGGACCGCGGAGGCTACACCTTC	CASSLSDRGGYTF
NA	TRBV30	few	TRBJ2-2	TGTGCCTGGAGTGTATTGTCAAACACCGGGGAGCTGTTTTTT	CAWSVLSNTGELFF
NA	TRBV7-2	once	TRBJ2-2	TGTGCCAGCAGCCGACAAAGGAACACCGGGGAGCTGTTTTTT	CASSRQRNTGELFF
NA	TRBV30	NA	TRBJ2-7	TGTGCCACCACGGGCAGGGGGAGGGCCTACGAGCAGTACTTC	CATTGRGRAYEQYF
NA	TRBV28	NA	TRBJ2-1	TGTGCCAGCAGTTTAAATTGGGGGGGCGCAAACAACAATGAGCAGTTCTTC	CASSLNWGGANNNEQFF
NA	TRBV11-2	NA	TRBJ2-7	TGTGCCAGCAGCCGTTGGACCTACGAGCAGTACTTC	CASSRWTYEQYF
NA	TRBV5-5	NA	TRBJ2-3	TGTGCCAGCAGCTTGGGCAGTAGCACAGATACGCAGTATTTT	CASSLGSSTDTQYF
TRBD1	TRBV4-1	NA	TRBJ2-1	TGCGCCAGCACGCAGAAGGGGGCAAACCCCTACAATGAGCAGTTCTTC	CASTQKGANPYNEQFF